One and the same sample provided the 2 T cell receptor beta chains below, sequenced in a study of Graves' ophthalmopathy and Graves' hyperthyroidism. Amplification of the TCR beta CDR3 regions used RNA transcripts (as template). RT-PCR in the first round used HTBI primers; a second-round multiplex PCR followed. Each CDR3 protein is one row after TCRdb ran MiXCR on the multiplex PCR reads. The sample records about 700,000 distinct CDR3 sequences, roughly two fifths being singletons. The sample taken for sequencing was peripheral blood. The receptors originated from an adult man with Graves' ophthalmopathy.

The DNA for the CDR3 is TGCAGTGCTAGAGATGTAACAGGGCTGGATGAAAAACTGTTTTTT. Translated: CSARDVTGLDEKLFF. The chain joins TRBV20-1 to TRBJ1-4; tentatively, D is TRBD1 (6 bases). CDR3 size: 15 residues. CDR1 is DFQATT, CDR2 SNEGSKA, per germline (reference sequence). V gave up 0 bases and J gave up 6 bases, with 14 bases separating them.

This chain connects TRBV5-8 to TRBJ2-7; 10 nucleotides match TRBD1. Trimming took 3 bases from V and 4 from J; bases not matched to a gene: 7. The V gene's germline CDR1 is SGHTS and CDR2 YDEGEE. The CDR3 totals 15 residues. The CDR3, as DNA: TGTGCCAGCAGCTACCCGGGACAGGGGAAGTACGAGCAGTACTTC. Translating gives CASSYPGQGKYEQYF.